This entry lists 19 T cell receptor beta chains sequenced from one sample in a study of T cell repertoires in cytomegalovirus infection. No antigens are known for them. TCRdb re-derived calls from the reads in MiXCR, one entry per CDR3 protein. The table has 250,000 to 300,000 distinct CDR3 sequences, 20% to 25% seen once; the top ten hold roughly 20%. Sequencing used cultured PBMCs, obtained from culture after CMV antigen stimulation. These receptors originate from a human donor in good health (CMV status not recorded). Some clones in this sample may be carry-over from other donors' samples.

This chain joins TRBV12-3 or TRBV12-4 and TRBJ2-3; tentatively, D is TRBD2 (6 bases). CDR3 length: 17 amino acids. V was pared by 3 bases and J by 1 base, with 17 bases between. The CDR3 is CASSFLQGPGGTDTQYF. Written as DNA, the CDR3 is TGTGCCAGCAGTTTCCTTCAAGGCCCGGGGGGCACAGATACGCAGTATTTT.

This clonotype showed up many times. The rearrangement joins TRBV7-2 to TRBJ1-6, with a weak D call TRBD1 (5 bases). Looked up from germline, CDR1 is SGHTA and CDR2 is FQGNSA. The CDR3 spans 14 residues. V dropped 7 bases and J dropped 9 bases, with 16 bases sitting between them. CDR3 sequence: CASTTQEGASPLHF. In DNA, the CDR3 is TGTGCCAGCACCACACAGGAGGGCGCTTCACCCCTCCACTTT.

The sample holds many counts of this clonotype. The V call is TRBV25-1, the J call TRBJ2-7; D unresolved. The CDR3 has 10 residues. V lost 8 bases, J lost 5 bases, and 7 bases lay in between. Per the germline V gene, CDR1 is MGHDK and CDR2 is SYGVNS. The CDR3 nucleotides are TGTGCCAGCCGGCGAGACGAGCAGTACTTC. Encoded protein: CASRRDEQYF.

The table lists this clonotype with many counts. This sequence joins TRBV7-4 and TRBJ2-6, with TRBD2 identical over 7 bases. The V gene's germline CDR1 is SGHVT and CDR2 SQSDAQ. V lost 10 bases, J lost 0 bases, and 15 bases stayed unmatched. The CDR3 runs 18 residues. The CDR3 coding sequence is TGTGCCAACCACCCGGGCCTAGCGGAAACCTCTGGGGCCAACGTCCTGACTTTC. Protein product: CANHPGLAETSGANVLTF.

The CDR3 DNA follows: TGTGCCAGCGGGGGCGGGGCTAGCGGGAGATCCGGGGAGCTGTTTTTT. Its translation: CASGGGASGRSGELFF. This rearrangement joins TRBV2 to TRBJ2-2; the match to TRBD2 covers 10 bases. Germline CDR1 and CDR2: SNHLY and FYNNEI. V was pared by 8 bases and J by 6 bases, with 12 bases of the junction left unmatched. CDR3 length: 16 residues. Complete variable domain (other parts from reference TRBV2 and TRBJ2-2): EPEVTQTPSHQVTQMGQEVILRCVPISNHLYFYWYRQILGQKVEFLVSFYNNEISEKSEIFDDQFSVERPDGSNFTLKIRSTKLEDSAMYFCASGGGASGRSGELFFGEGSRLTVL.

This clonotype has a count of ten or more. The V call is TRBV6-6, the J call TRBJ2-7; D is unresolved. V was pared by 0 bases and J by 3 bases, with 9 bases between. This CDR3 has 14 residues. CDR1 is MNHNY, CDR2 SVGAGI, per germline (reference sequence). CDR3 in amino acids: CASSYSKVSYEQYV. The CDR3 bases are TGTGCCAGCAGTTACTCAAAGGTTAGCTACGAGCAGTACGTC.

In nucleotides, the CDR3 is TGCGCCAGCAGACCTAGCGGGAGAGGAGGGTATGAGCAGTTCTTC. Translating it yields CASRPSGRGGYEQFF. The V and J genes are TRBV10-2 and TRBJ2-1, with TRBD2 matching 10 bases. The germline V gene has CDR1 WSHSY and CDR2 SAAADI. The length of the CDR3 is 15 residues. Trimming at V came to 6 bases and at J to 8 bases, leaving 10 bases not matched to a gene.

The sample holds many counts of this clonotype. This chain links TRBV7-2 with TRBJ1-3; 8 bases align to TRBD1. V was clipped by 5 bases and J by 0 bases; unmatched bases: 9. The germline gives CDR1 SGHTA, CDR2 FQGNSA. This CDR3 is built from 17 residues. This CDR3 reads CASSRTGTGISGNTIYF. In nucleotides, the CDR3 is TGTGCCAGCAGCCGGACCGGGACAGGAATCTCTGGAAACACCATATATTTT. Complete variable domain (other parts from reference TRBV7-2 and TRBJ1-3): GAGVSQSPSNKVTEKGKDVELRCDPISGHTALYWYRQSLGQGLEFLIYFQGNSAPDKSGLPSDRFSAERTGGSVSTLTIQRTQQEDSAVYLCASSRTGTGISGNTIYFGEGSWLTVV.

This chain uses TRBV7-9 with TRBJ1-4, with a possible D match to TRBD1 (5 bases). Germline V gene sequence: CDR1 SEHNR, CDR2 FQNEAQ (reference sequence). V dropped 1 base and J dropped 5 bases, with 26 bases sitting between them. The CDR3 runs to 20 residues. The CDR3 sequence is CASSLGGIGELKNPNEKLFF. CDR3 nucleotides: TGTGCCAGCAGCTTAGGGGGGATAGGGGAGCTCAAGAACCCAAATGAAAAACTGTTTTTT. The full variable domain, with the rest looked up from reference TRBV7-9 and TRBJ1-4, is DTGVSQNPRHKITKRGQNVTFRCDPISEHNRLYWYRQTLGQGPEFLTYFQNEAQLEKSRLLSDRFSAERPKGSFSTLEIQRTEQGDSAMYLCASSLGGIGELKNPNEKLFFGSGTQLSVL.

CDR3 bases: TGCAGTGCGGAAAGACAGGAGTCAACCTACGAGCAGTACTTC. Protein sequence: CSAERQESTYEQYF. The chain employs TRBV20-1 and TRBJ2-7, with D possibly being TRBD1 (6 bases). This CDR3 spans 14 amino acids. The V gene's germline CDR1 is DFQATT and CDR2 SNEGSKA (reference sequence). Trimming shortened V by 6 bases and J by 2 bases, and 17 bases separated the two germline ends.

This clonotype was seen more than once but under ten times. The chain recombines TRBV12-3 or TRBV12-4 with TRBJ2-1; D may be TRBD1 (6 bases). V lost 5 bases to trimming and J lost 0 bases, with 17 bases between them. CDR3 length: 17 residues. CDR3 amino acids: CASSTLLGHYSYNEQFF. The CDR3 DNA reads as TGTGCCAGCAGTACCCTTTTGGGACACTACTCCTACAATGAGCAGTTCTTC.

The CDR3 is CATSGGKDYEQYF. The CDR3 bases are TGTGCCACCTCAGGGGGCAAGGACTACGAGCAGTACTTC. This chain links TRBV10-3 with TRBJ2-7; 8 bases line up with TRBD1. V shed 10 bases and J 3 bases; nucleotides not matched to a gene: 8. There are 13 residues in the CDR3. Germline lookup yields CDR1 ENHRY and CDR2 SYGVKD.

This CDR3 reads CASSQMGGGNTEAFF. In DNA, the CDR3 is TGCGCCAGCAGCCAAATGGGGGGAGGGAACACTGAAGCTTTCTTT. The rearrangement links TRBV4-1 to TRBJ1-1, with D tentatively TRBD1 (5 bases). Deletions cut 2 bases from V and 1 base from J, with 11 bases between. The length of the CDR3 is 15 residues. Germline V gene sequence: CDR1 MGHRA, CDR2 YSYEKL.

The chain joins TRBV11-2 to TRBJ1-5, with D tentatively TRBD1 (6 bases). Germline values: CDR1 SGHAT, CDR2 FQNNGV. V lost 5 bases, J lost 3 bases, and 11 bases lay in between. The CDR3 runs to 14 residues. The CDR3 here is CASSPGVYNQPQHF. The DNA of the CDR3 is TGTGCCAGCAGCCCAGGGGTTTACAATCAGCCCCAGCATTTT.

Only a few counts were recorded for this clonotype. The CDR3 DNA reads TGTGCCAGCAGCCTAACAGGGGGAGCTCCCTACGAGCAGTACGTC. Its translation is CASSLTGGAPYEQYV. The chain uses TRBV7-9 and TRBJ2-7, with 8 positions matching TRBD1. CDR3 length equals 15 residues. V dropped 5 bases and J dropped 2; count of bases not matched to a gene: 8. In germline, CDR1 is SEHNR, CDR2 FQNEAQ (reference sequence).

This clonotype was seen a handful of times. V gene TRBV20-1 combines with J gene TRBJ2-5, with 7 bases aligning to TRBD2. The junction had 9 bases not matched to a gene; V was cut back by 6 bases and J by 2 bases. The germline V gene has CDR1 DFQATT and CDR2 SNEGSKA (reference sequence). CDR3 size: 14 residues. The CDR3 DNA sequence: TGCAGTGCGCCGCCCCACGGGGGGCAAGAGACCCAGTACTTC. Protein sequence: CSAPPHGGQETQYF.

Ten or more counts support this clonotype. The chain is built from TRBV7-2 and TRBJ2-7; the match to TRBD2 covers 7 bases. The CDR3 covers 15 residues. Germline assignment: CDR1 SGHTA and CDR2 FQGNSA. Trimming removed 4 bases from V and 5 bases from J; junction bases left unmatched: 11. CDR3 nucleotides: TGTGCCAGCAGCTCAATGGGGGGGGGAACCCACGAGCAGTACTTC. It yields the protein CASSSMGGGTHEQYF.

The chain is built from TRBV12-3 or TRBV12-4 and TRBJ1-6; D possibly corresponds to TRBD1 (5 bases). This CDR3 comprises 12 residues. V gave up 8 bases and J gave up 9 bases, with 11 bases separating them. The CDR3 nucleotides are TGTGCCAGCGGGCAGGGTTTTTCACCCCTCCACTTT. Protein product: CASGQGFSPLHF.

There are a few counts of this clonotype. The rearrangement links TRBV6-2 or TRBV6-3 to TRBJ2-1; 10 bases map to TRBD2. The CDR3 totals 15 residues. V lost 4 bases and J lost 3; bases outside the gene matches: 3. The germline gives CDR1 MNHEY, CDR2 SVGEGT. The CDR3 sequence: CASSWTSGDYNEQFF. The CDR3 region has the DNA TGTGCCAGCAGTTGGACTAGCGGAGACTACAATGAGCAGTTCTTC.